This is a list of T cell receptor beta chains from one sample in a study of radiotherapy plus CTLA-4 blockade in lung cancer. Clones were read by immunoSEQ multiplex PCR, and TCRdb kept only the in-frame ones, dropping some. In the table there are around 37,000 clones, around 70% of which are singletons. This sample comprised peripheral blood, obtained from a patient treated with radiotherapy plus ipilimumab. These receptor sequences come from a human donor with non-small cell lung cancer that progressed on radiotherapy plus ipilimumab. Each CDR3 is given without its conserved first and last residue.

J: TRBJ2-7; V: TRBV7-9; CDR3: ASSLQQGPSYEQY
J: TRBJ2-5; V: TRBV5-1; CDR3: ASSLRPGGQETQY
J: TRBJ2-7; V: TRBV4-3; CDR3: ASSQGVRGGYEQY
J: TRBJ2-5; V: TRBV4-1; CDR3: ASSPFLGEEQETQY
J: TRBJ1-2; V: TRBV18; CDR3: ASAAGTGTSNYGYT
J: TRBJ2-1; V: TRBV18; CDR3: ASSPNYLAYNEQF
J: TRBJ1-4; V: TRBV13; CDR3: ASSSTVVGQGSNEKLF
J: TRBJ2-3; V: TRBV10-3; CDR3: AISPGSGSSTDTQY
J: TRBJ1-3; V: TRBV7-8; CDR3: ASSLAKRDAAGNTIY
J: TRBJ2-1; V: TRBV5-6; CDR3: ASSLWRGSYNEQF
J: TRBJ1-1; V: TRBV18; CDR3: ASSPTGGTEAF
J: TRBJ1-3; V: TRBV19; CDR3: ASSIFLRGTTGNTIY
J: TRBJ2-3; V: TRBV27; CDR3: ASSTQPPGQGTDTQY
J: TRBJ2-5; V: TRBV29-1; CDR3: SVQGAGETQY
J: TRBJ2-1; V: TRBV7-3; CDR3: ASSPTGGNRNEQF
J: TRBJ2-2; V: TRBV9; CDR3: ASSLRGQGDTGELF
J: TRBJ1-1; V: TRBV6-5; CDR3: ASSLGQNTEAF
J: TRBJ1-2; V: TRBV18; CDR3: ASSPRQTGGDGYT
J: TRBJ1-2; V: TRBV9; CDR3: ASNLFGSGYT
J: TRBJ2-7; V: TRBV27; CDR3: ASSLARNDYEQY
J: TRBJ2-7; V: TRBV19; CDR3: ASSPGPGTKSYEQY
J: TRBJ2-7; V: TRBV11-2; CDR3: ASSAGPSYEQY
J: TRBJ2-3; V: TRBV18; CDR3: ASSPPDRSDTQY
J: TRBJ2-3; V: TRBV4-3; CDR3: ASSQVQFSGASTDTQY
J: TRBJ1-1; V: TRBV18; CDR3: ASSPGTGGRKTEAF
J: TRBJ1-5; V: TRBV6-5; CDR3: ASSYDRKNQPQH
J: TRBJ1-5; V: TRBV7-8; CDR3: ASSLPGGRDADQPQH
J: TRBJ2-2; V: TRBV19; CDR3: ASSVSGGALDTGELF
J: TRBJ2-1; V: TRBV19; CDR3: ASSIGSWGIYNEQF
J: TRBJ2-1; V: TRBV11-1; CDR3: ASSLGAGNYNEQF
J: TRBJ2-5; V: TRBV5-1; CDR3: ASSRRTSGGGDQY
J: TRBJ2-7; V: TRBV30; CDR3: AWSVRGAKEQY
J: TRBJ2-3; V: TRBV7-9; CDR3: ASSSSLSGLNPDTQY
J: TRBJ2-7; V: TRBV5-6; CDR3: ASSQGASYEQY
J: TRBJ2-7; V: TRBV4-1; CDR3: ASSQDSTGDDEQY
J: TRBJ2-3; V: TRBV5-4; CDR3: ASSFGGTSQTDTQY
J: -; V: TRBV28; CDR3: ASSLDSAYEQY
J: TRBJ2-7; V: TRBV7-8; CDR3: ASSLSYEQY
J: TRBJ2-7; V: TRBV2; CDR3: ASSQGPGDEQY
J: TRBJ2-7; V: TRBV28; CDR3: ASSWVYRSYEQY
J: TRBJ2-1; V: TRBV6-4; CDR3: ASSAVVGDEQF
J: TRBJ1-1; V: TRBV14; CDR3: ASSRNRGWDTEAF
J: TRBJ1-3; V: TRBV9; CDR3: ASSARDSSGNTIY
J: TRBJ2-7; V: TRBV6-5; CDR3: ASSLRDRNYEQY
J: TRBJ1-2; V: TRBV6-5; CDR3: ASSYVQANYGYT